The clone carrying this T cell receptor beta chain was detected many times. As yet, its antigen is unknown. This record comes from a study of T-cell reconstitution after alpha-beta-depleted transplantation in children. Study-level findings and limits: At around two months after transplant, the alpha-beta T cells were reportedly derived from several hundred expanded clones that came from non-depleted graft cells. One year after transplant, T-cell counts and diversity came mostly from newly produced T cells. High day-60 TCRbeta diversity in some patients came from surviving recipient T cells and thymic progenitors.

The library targeted TCRbeta and was prepared with unique molecular identifiers. TCRdb analysed the PCR reads with MiXCR anew, one entry per CDR3 protein. Among approximately 500,000 distinct CDR3 sequences, roughly 10% were seen once, and the ten largest hold just over 2%. The CDR3 extends over 16 amino acids. The trim removed 7 bases at V and 10 bases at J, leaving 15 bases unmatched. Germline-derived CDR1 and CDR2 are ENHRY and SYGVKD. The sequence was obtained from a child under 10 years old with inherited bone marrow failure, due to receive a stem cell transplant. The sample was PBMCs, taken before TCRalphabeta/CD19-depleted stem cell transplant. This rearrangement joins TRBV10-3 to TRBJ1-6; 8 bases line up with TRBD1. Written as DNA, the CDR3 is TGTGCCATCACCGACGACAGGGGATCCCTTGGCTCACCCCTCCACTTT. This encodes CAITDDRGSLGSPLHF.